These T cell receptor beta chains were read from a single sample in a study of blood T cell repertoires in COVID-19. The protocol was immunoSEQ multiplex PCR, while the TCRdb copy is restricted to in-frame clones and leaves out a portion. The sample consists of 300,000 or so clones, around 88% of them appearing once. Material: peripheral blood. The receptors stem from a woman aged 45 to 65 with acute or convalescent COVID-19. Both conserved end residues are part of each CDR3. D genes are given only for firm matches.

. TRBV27 CASSPGWQDFSPLHF
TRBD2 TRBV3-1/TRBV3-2 CASSQEGAGKNTQYF
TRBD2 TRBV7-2 CASSPPRGSGRSYEQYF
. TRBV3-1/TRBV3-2 CASSQDLQILYGYTF
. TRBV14 CASSWTYQETQYF
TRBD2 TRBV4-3 CASSQNKRDPSIDEQFF
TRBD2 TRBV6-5 CASSIAGDRTDTQYF
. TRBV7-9 CASSPYGTNEKLFF
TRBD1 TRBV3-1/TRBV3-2 CASSPGQGNQETQYF
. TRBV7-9 CASSLGGIGRGQTEAFF
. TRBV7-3 CASSLTFQADTQYF
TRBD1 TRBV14 CASSQQGQLYGYTF
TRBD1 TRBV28 CASRTGELYNEQFF
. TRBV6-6 CASSPTVSYEQYF
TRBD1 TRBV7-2 CASSTRTGAGNTEAFF
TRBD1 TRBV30 CARLMRQGGAGELFF
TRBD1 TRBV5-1 CASSSGTGNQPQHF
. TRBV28 CASSLSQNELNTEAFF
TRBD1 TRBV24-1 CATGSGGGDGYTF
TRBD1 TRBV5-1 CASSLLGTGAGTGELFF
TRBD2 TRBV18 CASSPRGGQETQYF
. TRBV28 CASNKGAFQSKPQHF
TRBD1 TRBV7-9 CASSPGQGAKGYTF
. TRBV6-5 CASSYLNNEQFF
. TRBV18 CASSPDEQVVQYF
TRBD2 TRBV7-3 CASSLGREGLETQYF
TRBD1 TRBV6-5 CASSPTGGNTEAFF
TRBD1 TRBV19 CASSPIRTGGQGQPQHF
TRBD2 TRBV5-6 CASSLAAGGGKNIQYF
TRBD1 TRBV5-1 CASSVDRGDGYTF
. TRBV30 CAWSVHPNTEAFF
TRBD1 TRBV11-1 CASRQTGRDEQYF
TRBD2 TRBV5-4 CASSQTSGGPTDTQYF
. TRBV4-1 CASSQGQGITEAFF
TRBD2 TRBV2 CASSETLAGGVEQFF
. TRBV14 CASSAYVGASTDTQYF
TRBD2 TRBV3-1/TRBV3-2 CASSQGGANTGELFF
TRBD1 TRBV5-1 CASSETGGPSPGYTF
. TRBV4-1 CASSQDPRAAYEQYF
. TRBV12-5 CASGLVLGNTIYF
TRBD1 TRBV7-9 CASSLGQGNGYTF